This entry concerns a single T cell receptor (beta chain). No cognate antigen has been identified for it. No per-base quality is available; no much larger clone lies one base away. Donors were healthy HIV-negative adults with no recently reported acute infections or vaccinations. All donors were Caucasian adults living in Nashville, Tennessee, USA. CD4+ T cells were enriched by magnetic negative selection, after which naive cells were positively selected on CD45RA and the negative fraction was taken as the memory subset. Blood was collected by leukapheresis, and PBMCs were isolated by Ficoll-Histopaque density gradient centrifugation and then cryopreserved in liquid nitrogen vapor phase. Analytical flow cytometry was used to check the purity and quantity of every magnetically sorted T cell population. Each sorted fraction had its genomic DNA isolated and then quantified by UV absorbance on a Nanodrop 2000c.

The sample originates from a study of shared clonotypes between healthy human individuals (dated by TCRdb to 2019 to 2021). Background for the entire study: The cohort comprised two women and a few men aged 18 to 49 years. Each donor's leukapheresis produced roughly between roughly 0.85 and 10 billion PBMCs. For each donor, CD4 naive and CD4 memory were each given three plates, CD8 naive was given two plates, and CD8 memory was given one plate. Different laboratories and diverse techniques were used to prepare libraries and sequence TCR repertoires, to increase sequencing depth and limit assay-specific biases. To estimate repertoire size and how much clonotypes are shared between individuals, the study performed deep sequencing of blood TCR repertoires from a few healthy adults.

Based on the germline V gene, the CDR1 and CDR2 sequences are MGHRA and YSYEKL. V is pruned by 4 bases and J by 3 bases, leaving 7 bases of the junction without a gene match. The CDR3 goes from the cysteine to the phenylalanine over 17 residues. Here the CDR3 DNA is all that survives: 51 bases in frame from base 1. Using the deep immunoSEQ assay, multiplex PCR amplified TCR CDR3 regions from genomic DNA. Extracted genomic DNA from each cell subset was spread evenly across all wells of several immunoSEQ 96-well plates, with each plate serving as a replicate. For sorted subsets, around 0.2 ug genomic DNA, equal to 30,000 to 35,000 T cell genomes, was loaded into each replicate PCR. Purified libraries were quantified with a Qubit 3.0 fluorometer, sized on a Bioanalyzer 2100, and re-quantified with the KAPA Library Quantification kit. Every immunoSEQ 96-well plate was sequenced on a separate single-read 150-cycle Illumina NextSeq 550 flow cell. The original methods were these. Because the immunoSEQ output included only junctional sequences and no quality scores, the filtering could not be the same as the filtering used for full-length reads. Sequences were annotated with PyIR, a Python wrapper for IgBLAST v1.9, and V/J genes and CDR3 were assigned using IMGT germline references. Reads were removed for weak V/J assignments (E-value above 1e-6), missing CDR3, stop codons, out-of-frame junctions, or ambiguous translated residues. V3J clonotypes were defined as sequences sharing an identical inferred V gene, J gene, and CDR3 amino acid sequence. The percentage overlap between two repertoires was calculated by dividing the number of shared unique clonotypes by the size of the smaller repertoire. Richness of each repertoire was evaluated using RTK rarefaction, the Chao1 estimator, and Recon v2.1 estimates of unobserved clonotypes. For all TCRbeta clonotypes obtained by the gDNA method from four donors, generation probabilities were computed with OLGA. The source is immuneACCESS, and TCRdb retained only in-frame sequences with V and J called. Part of the clones is not carried over; for the studies checked, unresolved V genes explain less than half of this, and the remainder is unexplained. V and J calls and clone size come straight from that table; D and trimming were deduced from the DNA. The sample table shows around 1,100,000 clones, and around 77% are seen once. The top ten clonotypes cover approximately 0.95% of the sample.

Points the paper makes about the study in general: Even with the large sequencing depth, rarefaction of the sorted-subset datasets indicated that sequencing was incomplete. When a few donors were compared, the shared fraction of clonotypes was 5% to 6.5% for naive CD4, around 3.5% for naive CD8, about 2.5% for memory CD4, and roughly 0.4% for memory CD8. Only blood was sampled, and tissue TCR repertoires likely differ from those in blood. Naive subsets generally had larger estimated clonotype richness than memory subsets did. Compared with non-shared clonotypes, the clonotypes found in all four sorted-subset donors had higher generation probabilities. Based on pairwise subsampling, the degree of clonotype sharing among donors was expected to be affected by sequencing depth. Because the study included only a small number of donors, the genetic and exposure-history diversity represented was limited.

This chain joins TRBV4-1 to TRBJ2-3, with 13 bases matching TRBD2. The TCR sequence derives from a man younger than 35 in good health. Some clones in this sample may be carry-over from other donors' samples. Source material: memory CD4+ T cells from PBMCs. According to the study, the label for this sample's cell subset or site signals: CD45RA-negative fraction. The DNA is as follows: TGCGCCAGCAGCCCGGAGACTAGCGGGAGGATAACAGATACGCAGTATTTT. Translated, this gives CASSPETSGRITDTQYF.